This TCR beta chain was retrieved from a study of blood T cell repertoires in COVID-19. As processed by the authors: Scientists estimated how many nucleated cells there were by amplifying reference gene primers. TCRdb's table, derived via immunoSEQ multiplex PCR, lists solely in-frame clones and lacks some. V, J and clone size derive from that table, while D and trimming were established from the DNA sequence. This table holds a few hundred thousand clones, around nine tenths found once. This CDR3 contains 11 residues. Trimming took 4 bases from V and 6 from J, leaving 7 bases between them. Germline CDR1 reads MNHEY; CDR2 reads SMNVEV (reference sequence).

The sequence came from a woman in her 70s with active or convalescent COVID-19. The sample was peripheral blood. V usage is TRBV27 and J usage is TRBJ2-7, with D unresolved. CDR3 DNA sequence: TGTGCCAGCAGTTACGGGTTCGAGCAGTACTTC. As protein: CASSYGFEQYF.